This is a list of T cell receptor beta chains from one sample in a study of blood T cells in healthy people across ages. TCRdb reprocessed the 5' RACE reads with MiXCR, giving one entry per CDR3 protein. The sample includes roughly 900,000 distinct CDR3 sequences, less than 35% of them seen just once. Sequenced sample: blood. The source of these receptors is a woman older than 75 in good health. Each CDR3 is given with its conserved first and last residue. A D gene is named only where the DNA matches it firmly. Clone sizes are given selectively: once, few, many, or a class where the clone is expanded.

TRBV7-2	TRBD2	TRBJ2-3	18	many	CASSLALTSGGLTDTQYF	TGTGCCAGCAGCTTAGCCCTGACTAGCGGGGGCTTGACAGATACGCAGTATTTT
TRBV9	TRBD2	TRBJ2-4	19	few	CASSVAPGLADLAKNIQYF	TGTGCCAGCAGCGTCGCGCCGGGACTAGCCGACTTAGCCAAAAACATTCAGTACTTC
TRBV9	NA	TRBJ2-5	15	many	CASSVSGLGQETQYF	TGTGCCAGCAGCGTAAGCGGGTTAGGACAAGAGACCCAGTACTTC
TRBV11-1	NA	TRBJ2-2	16	NA	CASSLAPGLNTGELFF	TGTGCCAGCAGCTTAGCGCCGGGACTGAACACCGGGGAGCTGTTTTTT
TRBV12-3/TRBV12-4	TRBD1	TRBJ2-3	16	NA	CASSSEGTVVADTQYF	TGTGCCAGCAGTTCAGAGGGGACAGTAGTAGCAGATACGCAGTATTTT
TRBV20-1	TRBD1	TRBJ1-5	14	NA	CSATGQALNQPQHF	TGCAGTGCTACCGGACAGGCCCTCAATCAGCCCCAGCATTTT
TRBV2	NA	TRBJ2-6	15	few	CASSEHGTGANVLTF	TGTGCCAGCAGTGAACATGGGACAGGGGCCAACGTCCTGACTTTC
TRBV20-1	TRBD1	TRBJ1-6	16	many	CSARGDRGTYNSPLHF	TGCAGTGCTAGAGGGGACAGGGGCACCTATAATTCACCCCTCCACTTT
TRBV7-9	NA	TRBJ2-7	14	many	CASSDTRSSYEQYF	TGTGCCAGCAGCGACACAAGGAGCTCCTACGAGCAGTACTTC
TRBV7-2	NA	TRBJ2-6	15	many	CASSTALAGANVLTF	TGTGCCAGCAGTACGGCGCTCGCAGGGGCCAACGTCCTGACTTTC
TRBV6-1	NA	TRBJ2-5	13	many	CASSTGPAETQYF	TGTGCCAGCAGTACTGGACCTGCGGAGACCCAGTACTTC
TRBV12-3/TRBV12-4	TRBD1	TRBJ1-4	16	NA	CASSLGGTGGREKLFF	TGTGCCAGCAGTTTAGGTGGGACAGGGGGCCGTGAAAAACTGTTTTTT
TRBV7-9	NA	TRBJ2-1	14	NA	CASTPSTSANEQFF	TGTGCCAGCACCCCATCGACGAGTGCCAATGAGCAGTTCTTC
TRBV10-3	TRBD2	TRBJ2-5	14	many	CAIRAPTSGETQYF	TGTGCCATCAGGGCCCCGACTAGCGGGGAGACCCAGTACTTC
TRBV7-2	TRBD1	TRBJ1-2	13	once	CASRRRQGHGYTF	TGTGCCAGCAGACGACGACAGGGGCATGGCTACACCTTC
TRBV6-1	TRBD1	TRBJ1-5	16	few	CASSETGTAINQPQHF	TGTGCCAGCAGTGAAACCGGGACAGCGATCAATCAGCCCCAGCATTTT
TRBV7-2	TRBD2	TRBJ2-1	15	NA	CASSFGLAGDNEQFF	TGTGCCAGCAGCTTCGGACTAGCGGGGGACAATGAGCAGTTCTTC
TRBV4-2	NA	TRBJ1-6	14	many	CASSQDTDNSPLHF	TGTGCCAGCAGCCAGGACACCGATAATTCACCCCTCCACTTT
TRBV7-2	NA	TRBJ2-3	12	many	CASSKYIDTQYF	TGTGCCAGCAGTAAATACATAGATACGCAGTATTTT
TRBV28	NA	TRBJ2-1	13	NA	CASSLHRVNEQFF	TGTGCCAGCAGTTTACACAGGGTCAATGAGCAGTTCTTC
TRBV20-1	TRBD1	TRBJ1-2	14	many	CSAKGQRFIGGYTF	TGCAGTGCAAAGGGACAGCGTTTCATTGGTGGCTACACCTTC
TRBV12-3/TRBV12-4	NA	TRBJ1-1	15	many	CASSFRAGKNTEAFF	TGTGCCAGCAGTTTTCGGGCAGGGAAGAACACTGAAGCTTTCTTT
TRBV7-9	TRBD1	TRBJ2-7	15	many	CASSLVGQGHGEQYF	TGTGCCAGCAGCTTAGTGGGACAGGGGCATGGCGAGCAGTACTTC
TRBV12-3/TRBV12-4	NA	TRBJ1-1	15	many	CASSGRQVMNTEAFF	TGTGCCAGCAGTGGACGACAGGTGATGAACACTGAAGCTTTCTTT
TRBV6-4	TRBD1	TRBJ1-2	14	few	CASSDSRTGSGYTF	TGTGCCAGCAGTGACTCGAGGACAGGGTCTGGCTACACCTTC
TRBV4-1	NA	TRBJ2-1	14	many	CASSQERGPNEQFF	TGCGCCAGCAGCCAAGAAAGAGGCCCAAATGAGCAGTTCTTC
TRBV6-2/TRBV6-3	TRBD2	TRBJ2-5	16	few	CASSTRLAGGRETQYF	TGTGCCAGCAGTACCCGACTAGCGGGGGGGCGGGAGACCCAGTACTTC
TRBV28	TRBD2	TRBJ2-5	14	many	CASSLGGGAMTQYF	TGTGCCAGCAGTTTAGGCGGGGGGGCGATGACCCAGTACTTC
TRBV10-2	NA	TRBJ2-3	14	NA	CASSEGASTDTQYF	TGCGCCAGCAGTGAGGGGGCTAGCACAGATACGCAGTATTTT
TRBV2	NA	TRBJ2-2	15	NA	CASSVRQSNTGELFF	TGTGCCAGCAGTGTTCGACAGTCGAACACCGGGGAGCTGTTTTTT
TRBV29-1	TRBD1	TRBJ2-3	14	many	CSVTDRGFPDTQYF	TGCAGCGTTACCGACAGGGGCTTTCCAGATACGCAGTATTTT
TRBV20-1	NA	TRBJ2-7	16	NA	CSAREGGPGGAYEQYF	TGCAGTGCTAGAGAAGGGGGGCCGGGGGGTGCCTACGAGCAGTACTTC
TRBV20-1	NA	TRBJ1-2	15	NA	CSARGVGGAAYGYTF	TGCAGTGCTAGAGGTGTGGGGGGCGCGGCCTATGGCTACACCTTC
TRBV30	TRBD1	TRBJ1-4	13	NA	CAARQGPAEKLFF	TGTGCCGCTAGACAGGGACCGGCTGAAAAACTGTTTTTT
TRBV15	NA	TRBJ2-5	13	many	CATPTGYAETQYF	TGTGCCACCCCCACAGGGTACGCAGAGACCCAGTACTTC
TRBV18	NA	TRBJ1-4	14	NA	CASSPQGYNEKLFF	TGTGCCAGCTCACCACAGGGCTATAATGAAAAACTGTTTTTT
TRBV6-2/TRBV6-3	TRBD1	TRBJ2-2	16	NA	CASSYRYTGGTGELFF	TGTGCCAGCAGTTATCGGTACACAGGGGGAACCGGGGAGCTGTTTTTT
TRBV15	NA	TRBJ2-2	17	NA	CATSSNWGAPSTGELFF	TGTGCCACCAGCAGCAACTGGGGGGCCCCTAGCACCGGGGAGCTGTTTTTT
TRBV5-6	NA	TRBJ2-6	21	few	CASERWGNGQFPFSGANVLTF	TGTGCCAGCGAACGCTGGGGTAACGGACAGTTTCCCTTCTCTGGGGCCAACGTCCTGACTTTC
TRBV12-3/TRBV12-4	TRBD1	TRBJ1-4	15	many	CASSRRQGNSEKLFF	TGTGCCAGCAGTCGCAGACAGGGAAACTCTGAAAAACTGTTTTTT
TRBV9	TRBD1	TRBJ1-1	17	many	CASSVDPIGQGGRKAFF	TGTGCCAGCAGCGTAGACCCTATTGGACAGGGGGGCAGAAAGGCTTTCTTT
TRBV28	NA	TRBJ2-2	12	NA	CASSLLIGELFF	TGTGCCAGCAGTTTATTGATCGGGGAGCTGTTTTTT
TRBV4-3	NA	TRBJ2-1	15	many	CASSQEGRVANEQFF	TGCGCCAGCAGCCAAGAGGGTAGGGTAGCTAATGAGCAGTTCTTC
TRBV7-8	NA	TRBJ1-5	15	NA	CASSRQGNSNQPQHF	TGTGCCAGCAGCCGGCAGGGGAATAGCAATCAGCCCCAGCATTTT
TRBV7-9	NA	TRBJ2-3	17	NA	CASSLARGRGGTDTQYF	TGTGCCAGCAGCTTAGCGCGGGGCAGAGGGGGCACAGATACGCAGTATTTT
TRBV20-1	NA	TRBJ2-3	12	few	CSADWGGDTQYF	TGCAGTGCAGACTGGGGAGGAGATACGCAGTATTTT